These 4 T cell receptor beta chains originate from one sample sequenced in a study of CD8+ T cells in alopecia areata. The authors extracted RNA and reverse transcribed it into cDNA as the sequencing template. Clones were sequenced by immunoSEQ multiplex PCR, and TCRdb holds only the in-frame ones, with some missing. The profile shows fewer than 250,000 clones, about 65% of them singletons. As to treatment: oral pan-JAK inhibitor, 5-10 mg twice daily. Here the sequenced sample was CD4+ T cells sorted from blood, taken between weeks 49 and 50, from a patient treated with tofacitinib. These receptors all come from a human donor with alopecia areata.

The V gene is TRBV29-1, the J gene TRBJ2-7; 9 nucleotides match TRBD1. Germline values: CDR1 SQVTM, CDR2 ANQGSEA. V lost 5 bases and J lost 5; bases outside the gene matches: 7. The CDR3 totals 13 residues. The CDR3 protein is CSVLRQGVHEQYF. The CDR3 DNA reads as TGCAGCGTTTTAAGACAGGGGGTCCACGAGCAGTACTTC.

This clone was picked up a small number of times. The chain combines TRBV27 with TRBJ1-6; D unclear. Germline CDR1 and CDR2: MNHEY and SMNVEV (reference sequence). Trimming shortened V by 5 bases and J by 7 bases, and 6 bases separated the two germline ends. The length of the CDR3 is 12 residues. The CDR3 region has the DNA TGTGCCAGCAGTACCGTCAATTCACCCCTCCACTTT. Its protein product is CASSTVNSPLHF.

This chain links TRBV9 with TRBJ1-4, with 7 bases matching TRBD1. This CDR3 spans 15 amino acids. Germline assignment: CDR1 SGDLS and CDR2 YYNGEE. The V and J ends lost 3 bases and 13 bases, in that order; junction bases with no gene match: 15. CDR3 sequence: CASSASTDWTGRLFF. Here the CDR3 DNA reads TGTGCCAGCAGCGCATCGACCGACTGGACAGGAAGACTGTTTTTT.

The chain uses TRBV29-1 and TRBJ1-6, with 10 bases aligning to TRBD1. CDR1 and CDR2 (germline): SQVTM, ANQGSEA. The junction had 6 bases not matched to a gene; V was cut back by 5 bases and J by 8 bases. This CDR3 is built from 14 residues. CDR3 protein: CSVSVGTGDSPLHF. As DNA, the CDR3 is TGCAGCGTTTCCGTTGGGACAGGGGATTCACCCCTCCACTTT.